Listed here are 9 T cell receptor beta chains from one sample, sequenced in a study of blood T cells in healthy people across ages (dated by TCRdb to between 2014 and 2016). Libraries were constructed by 5' RACE. The sample was run on an Illumina HiSeq 2500. A second PCR of about 6 to 12 cycles was run with a J-beta primer mix and a sample-barcoded 5' primer. TCRdb itself trimmed the public reads at Q25 with fastp, ran MiXCR and retained productive beta chains. Every distinct CDR3 protein forms one entry, paired with its most common genes and DNA. This sample comprises about a million distinct CDR3 sequences, roughly 51% of them detected only once. The ten top clones hold about 20% of the sample. Input material: blood. The receptors were sampled from a woman aged 55 to 70 in good health.

This clonotype came up many times. The CDR3 DNA follows: TGCGCCAGCAGCCAAGTAGGGCAGTCGTACTACGAGCAGTACTTC. Translation: CASSQVGQSYYEQYF. This chain uses TRBV4-1 with TRBJ2-7; no clear D. CDR3 length equals 15 residues. Trimming stripped 1 base from V and 3 bases from J, with 13 bases between. Germline V gives CDR1 MGHRA, CDR2 YSYEKL.

The chain joins TRBV5-1 to TRBJ2-7; TRBD1 matches 8 bases. The CDR3 has 17 residues. Losses at the gene ends were 0 bases for V and 0 bases for J; bases not matched to a gene: 8. Germline loops: CDR1 SGHRS, CDR2 YFSETQ. The CDR3 loop reads CASSLAPDRGGSYEQYF. The CDR3 nucleotides are TGCGCCAGCAGCTTGGCGCCCGACAGGGGAGGCTCCTACGAGCAGTACTTC.

This clonotype has a handful of counts. J is TRBJ2-5 and V is TRBV15; TRBD2 aligns across 7 bases. Germline V gene lookup returns CDR1 LNHNV and CDR2 YYDKDF (reference sequence). The V and J ends lost 0 bases and 4 bases, in that order; junction bases with no gene match: 2. The CDR3 has 14 residues. The CDR3 DNA reads as TGTGCCACCAGCAGAGATCCGGGGGGAGAGACCCAGTACTTC. Residues: CATSRDPGGETQYF.

This clonotype was recorded once. The chain joins TRBV4-1 to TRBJ2-7, with D perhaps TRBD2 (6 bases). Germline-derived CDR1 and CDR2 are MGHRA and YSYEKL. The CDR3 totals 16 residues. Trimming stripped 0 bases from V and 2 bases from J, with 14 bases between. In DNA form, the CDR3 reads TGCGCCAGCAGCCAAGATACGGGGGTCGGCACCTACGAGCAGTACTTC. Protein product: CASSQDTGVGTYEQYF.

Concerning this clonotype: A much larger clone lies a single base off, so this may be a read error. CDR3 nucleotides: TGTGCCAGCAGCAAATACTACGAGCAGTACTTC. It yields the protein CASSKYYEQYF. This rearrangement joins TRBV21-1 to TRBJ2-7. TRBV21-1 constitutes a pseudogene. The CDR3 is 11 residues long.

This clonotype was found a few times. The chain's CDR3 is CASSSLWATHTGELFF. The CDR3 nucleotides read TGTGCCAGCAGCTCACTGTGGGCTACTCACACCGGGGAGCTGTTTTTT. This chain links TRBV5-6 with TRBJ2-2; the D is unclear. This CDR3 spans 16 amino acids. Looked up from germline, CDR1 is SGHDT and CDR2 is YYEEEE. Trimming pared 3 bases from V and 3 bases from J, leaving 15 bases between.

The chain employs TRBV20-1 and TRBJ2-1, with D possibly being TRBD1 or TRBD2 (5 bases each). V shed 6 bases and J shed 9 bases, with 15 bases lying between them. Germline-derived CDR1 and CDR2 are DFQATT and SNEGSKA (reference sequence). This CDR3 spans 12 amino acids. CDR3 nucleotide sequence: TGCAGTGCGGGACCTCAGGGCATTGAGCAGTTCTTC. As protein: CSAGPQGIEQFF.

This clonotype was found a few times. This chain joins TRBV7-9 and TRBJ2-1; maybe TRBD2 (6 bases). The CDR3 is made up of 12 amino acids. CDR1 is SEHNR, CDR2 FQNEAQ, per germline (reference sequence). The V end was cut by 3 bases, the J end by 9 bases, with 9 bases between. The DNA for the CDR3 is TGTGCCAGCAGCTTTCGGGAGAGTGAGCAGTTCTTC. This sequence encodes CASSFRESEQFF.

This clonotype turned up a few times. The chain uses TRBV5-1 and TRBJ2-5; D is undetermined. Trimming pared 0 bases from V and 1 base from J, leaving 10 bases between. The germline V gene has CDR1 SGHRS and CDR2 YFSETQ. There are 15 residues in the CDR3. Written as DNA, the CDR3 is TGCGCCAGCAGCTTGGGGGAACCATTCCAAGAGACCCAGTACTTC. It translates to CASSLGEPFQETQYF.